Listed below are T cell receptor beta chains from one sample, sequenced in a study of cytomegalovirus exposure and HLA in healthy donors. Assay used: immunoSEQ multiplex PCR; TCRdb lists only in-frame clones, some missing. Found here are about 160,000 clones, 75% to 85% of them singletons; the top ten hold under 6.5%. The material sequenced was PBMCs. The receptors come from a man aged 45-65 years in good health and CMV-seropositive. Each CDR3 is given with its conserved first and last residue. A D gene is named only where the DNA matches it firmly. A clone size is listed for some rows: how often the clone was seen (once, few, many), or a class if it is expanded.

clone_size | d_call | j_call | v_call | cdr3_nt | cdr3_aa
- | TRBD1 | TRBJ1-1 | TRBV30 | TGTGCCTGGGTCGACAGGGCGGACACTGAAGCTTTCTTT | CAWVDRADTEAFF
- | TRBD2 | TRBJ2-5 | TRBV7-8 | TGTGCCAGCAGCTTACTCTCCCATAGCGGGAGGAAAGAGACCCAGTACTTC | CASSLLSHSGRKETQYF
- | TRBD1 | TRBJ2-1 | TRBV7-3 | TGTGCCAGCAGCTTGGGACCCGGGACAGGGTTTCCTGAGCAGTTCTTC | CASSLGPGTGFPEQFF
- | TRBD2 | TRBJ2-3 | TRBV18 | TGTGCCAGCTCTATCGAGGTAGCGGGAGCCACAGATACGCAGTATTTT | CASSIEVAGATDTQYF
- | TRBD1 | TRBJ2-3 | TRBV7-6 | TGTGCCAGCAGCTTACTAGGGACAGGGGGGACAGATACGCAGTATTTT | CASSLLGTGGTDTQYF
- | TRBD1 | TRBJ1-1 | TRBV27 | TGTGCCAGCAGTTTTCCCGGACAGGGTGAATTCTTT | CASSFPGQGEFF
- | TRBD2 | TRBJ2-1 | TRBV11-2 | TGTGCCAGCAGCTTAGGGTCGGGAGGATCCTACAATGAGCAGTTCTTC | CASSLGSGGSYNEQFF
- | - | TRBJ1-3 | TRBV9 | TGTGCCAGCAGCGCGGACAGTCCCGTATCTGGAAACACCATATATTTT | CASSADSPVSGNTIYF
- | TRBD1 | TRBJ2-7 | TRBV7-9 | TGTGCCAGCAGCGTCGGGACAGCCGGCTCCTACGAGCAGTACTTC | CASSVGTAGSYEQYF
- | - | TRBJ1-2 | TRBV2 | TGTGCCAGCAGGGCCAGGCCCTCCTTCAACTATGGCTACACCTTC | CASRARPSFNYGYTF
- | - | TRBJ1-2 | TRBV7-2 | TGTGCCAGCAGCACCGAGGGAGCTAACTATGGCTACACCTTC | CASSTEGANYGYTF
- | - | TRBJ2-2 | TRBV11-2 | TGTGCCAGCAGCGGAAGGGAGGGGGACACCGGGGAGCTGTTTTTT | CASSGREGDTGELFF
- | TRBD1 | TRBJ2-3 | TRBV11-2 | TGTGCCAGCAGCTTATCGCCGGGACAGGGATTTACAGATACGCAGTATTTT | CASSLSPGQGFTDTQYF
- | TRBD1 | TRBJ1-1 | TRBV6-1 | TGTGCCAGCAGTGAGGGGGACAGAATGAACACTGAAGCTTTCTTT | CASSEGDRMNTEAFF
- | - | TRBJ2-5 | TRBV7-9 | TGTGCCAGCAGCCCAGTCGGGGAGACCCAGTACTTC | CASSPVGETQYF
- | TRBD2 | TRBJ2-3 | TRBV6-6 | TGTGCCAGCAGTTACCGAGCGGGGGGGCCAACAGATACGCAGTATTTT | CASSYRAGGPTDTQYF
- | TRBD1 | TRBJ2-1 | TRBV18 | TGTGCCAGCTCTCCTAGACAGGGGGGCTATGAGCAGTTCTTC | CASSPRQGGYEQFF
- | - | TRBJ2-5 | TRBV19 | TGTGCCAGTAGTATGGGGCGGGGCCCCCAAGAGACCCAGTACTTC | CASSMGRGPQETQYF
- | - | TRBJ1-1 | TRBV14 | TGTGCCAGCAGCCATTGGGTTGGGGGGACTGAAGCTTTCTTT | CASSHWVGGTEAFF
- | - | TRBJ2-2 | TRBV6-5 | TGTGCCAGCAGCACTCCCCGGGGTATGACCGGGGAGCTGTTTTTT | CASSTPRGMTGELFF
- | TRBD1 | TRBJ1-1 | TRBV19 | TGTGCCAGTAGTATACAGGGGGCTGGCACTGAAGCTTTCTTT | CASSIQGAGTEAFF
few | TRBD1 | TRBJ1-5 | TRBV2 | TGTGCCAGCAGGGCCGGGACAGGGAGCAATCAGCCCCAGCATTTT | CASRAGTGSNQPQHF
- | TRBD2 | TRBJ2-7 | TRBV5-1 | TGCGCCAGCAGCTCTACCGGGACTAGCGGGGGATACGAGCAGTACTTC | CASSSTGTSGGYEQYF
- | - | TRBJ2-3 | TRBV9 | TGTGCCAGCAGCGTAGAGGCGGCCACAGATACGCAGTATTTT | CASSVEAATDTQYF
- | TRBD1 | TRBJ2-7 | TRBV18 | TGTGCCAGCTCCGGACAGGGGATCTACGAGCAGTACTTC | CASSGQGIYEQYF
few | - | TRBJ1-3 | TRBV6-1 | TGTGCCAGCAGTCCGGGACACTTGGGAAACACCATATATTTT | CASSPGHLGNTIYF
- | TRBD1 | TRBJ2-5 | TRBV6-5 | TGTGCCAGCTTTTTTGCCAGGGGGACCCAAGAGACCCAGTACTTC | CASFFARGTQETQYF
- | - | TRBJ1-3 | TRBV12-5 | TGTGCTAGTGGTTTAACCCCCACCTCTCAGGGGCTCTCTGGAAACACCATATATTTT | CASGLTPTSQGLSGNTIYF
- | TRBD1 | TRBJ2-2 | TRBV6-1 | TGTGCCAGCAGTATGGGACAGGGGGGGACCGGGGAGCTGTTTTTT | CASSMGQGGTGELFF
- | TRBD2 | TRBJ2-1 | TRBV5-4 | TGTGCCAGCAGCCCCGCGGGACTAGCGGGAGTCGATGAGCAGTTCTTC | CASSPAGLAGVDEQFF
- | - | TRBJ1-2 | TRBV6-1 | TGTGCCAGCAGTGAAGGGGCGACAGGCTATGGCTACACCTTC | CASSEGATGYGYTF
few | TRBD1 | TRBJ1-6 | TRBV14 | TGTGCCAGCAGCCAAGCAGGGGGAAATTCACCCCTCCACTTT | CASSQAGGNSPLHF
- | - | TRBJ1-2 | TRBV7-9 | TGTTCCAGCAGCTTATTACAGTTTTATGGCTACACCTTC | CSSSLLQFYGYTF
- | - | TRBJ2-2 | TRBV6-6 | TGTGCCATCACCGGGACCGGGGAGCTGTTTTTT | CAITGTGELFF
once | TRBD1 | TRBJ2-3 | TRBV18 | TGTGCCAGCTCACCATTGAGGGACAGGGGGCTGGATACGCAGTATTTT | CASSPLRDRGLDTQYF
- | - | TRBJ1-2 | TRBV5-4 | TGTGCCAGCAGCTTGGACAGGGAGAGCTATGGCTACACCTTC | CASSLDRESYGYTF
- | TRBD1 | TRBJ2-5 | TRBV18 | TGTGCCAGCTCACCTACTAGACAGGGTGGGGAGACCCAGTACTTC | CASSPTRQGGETQYF
- | - | TRBJ1-2 | TRBV5-1 | TGCGCCAGCAGCCCCCTAGAAGGCGCATATGGCTACACCTTC | CASSPLEGAYGYTF
- | TRBD1 | TRBJ1-5 | TRBV2 | TGTGCCAGCAGCGCAACAGGGGGCATCGATCAGCCCCAGCATTTT | CASSATGGIDQPQHF
- | - | TRBJ1-6 | TRBV14 | TGTGCCAGCAGCCCTCACCCACAGGGTGTGAAGACCCTCCACTTT | CASSPHPQGVKTLHF
- | - | TRBJ1-5 | TRBV23-1 | TGCGCCAGCAGTCAACCTCAGACAGGAAGCAGCAATCAGCCCCAGCATTTT | CASSQPQTGSSNQPQHF